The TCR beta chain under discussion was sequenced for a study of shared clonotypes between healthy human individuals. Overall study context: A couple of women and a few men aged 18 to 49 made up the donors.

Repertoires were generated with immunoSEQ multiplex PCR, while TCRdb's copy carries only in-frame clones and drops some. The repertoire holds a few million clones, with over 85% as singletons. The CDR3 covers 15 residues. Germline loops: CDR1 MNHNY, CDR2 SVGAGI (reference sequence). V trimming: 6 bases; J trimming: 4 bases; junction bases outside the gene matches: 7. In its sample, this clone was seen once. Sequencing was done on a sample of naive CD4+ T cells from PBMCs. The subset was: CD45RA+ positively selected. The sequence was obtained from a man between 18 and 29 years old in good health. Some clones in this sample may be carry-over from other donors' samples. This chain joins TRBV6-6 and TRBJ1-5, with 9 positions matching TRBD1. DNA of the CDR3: TGTGCCAGCAGGCCAACAGGGGGCGCGAATCAGCCCCAGCATTTT. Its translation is CASRPTGGANQPQHF.